This T cell receptor beta chain was recorded in a study of blood T cells in healthy people across ages. At the level of the study: Per two T cells, template switching captured roughly one barcoded beta molecule. Study conclusions and caveats: Getting older went along with TCR beta diversity per million T cells dropping roughly linearly.

A word on this clonotype: The antigen is undetermined.

It was with a sample-barcoded 5' primer and a J-beta primer mix that a second PCR of roughly 7 to 12 cycles was run. Any given sample supplied a minimum of 3 million CDR3-containing paired-end reads. MiXCR, applied by TCRdb to the 5' RACE reads, yields one record per CDR3 protein. In the table there are hundreds of thousands of distinct CDR3 sequences, under 55% of which are singletons. Germline lookup yields CDR1 GTSNPN and CDR2 SVGIG (reference sequence). Trimming removed 2 bases at V and 12 bases at J, with 14 bases between. The CDR3 spans 12 residues. V gene TRBV30 combines with J gene TRBJ2-1; D not resolved. The receptor comes from a man in his sixties in good health. Material for sequencing was blood. CDR3 DNA: TGTGCCTGGAGTTCTTCTCCTCCGGGGCAGTTCTTC. Its translation: CAWSSSPPGQFF.